What follows are 26 T cell receptor beta chains derived from one specimen sequenced in a study of neurological immune-mediated disorders. TCRdb redid the calling of the 5' RACE reads with MiXCR, one entry per CDR3 protein. Here the sample spans tens of thousands of distinct CDR3 sequences, roughly 14% being singletons. Specimen: PBMCs. The receptors derive from a woman between 50 and 59 years old in good health.

This clonotype was seen ten or more times. The CDR3 DNA sequence: TGTGCCAGCAGGATGACTAGCGGGGACCACAATGAGCAGTTCTTC. It codes for CASRMTSGDHNEQFF. V and J are TRBV7-2 and TRBJ2-1, with 11 bases that match TRBD2. Germline CDR1 is SGHTA and CDR2 is FQGNSA. The CDR3 is 15 residues long. V lost 6 bases to trimming and J lost 5 bases; unmatched junction nucleotides: 6.

This clonotype was observed at least ten times. The chain recombines TRBV4-2 with TRBJ2-1, with 11 bases aligning to TRBD2. Germline CDR1 reads LGHNA; CDR2 reads YNFKEQ. Trimming at V came to 4 bases and at J to 5 bases, leaving 10 bases not matched to a gene. CDR3 length equals 17 residues. CDR3 coding DNA: TGTGCCAGCAGCCGGAAGTCCGGGACTAGCGGCCACAATGAGCAGTTCTTC. It is translated as CASSRKSGTSGHNEQFF.

This clonotype was seen repeatedly, ten times or more. J is TRBJ1-2 and V is TRBV5-7; D not certain. TRBV5-7 is filed as an ORF, its function uncertain. Trimming left V 2 bases short and J 12 bases short, with 2 bases between. This CDR3 is built from 8 residues. The CDR3 bases are TGTGCCAGCAGCTTAGACACCTTC. It specifies CASSLDTF.

This clonotype has ten or more counts. The chain links TRBV5-1 to TRBJ2-5; perhaps TRBD1 as D (6 bases). This CDR3 contains 16 residues. The germline V gene encodes CDR1 SGHRS and CDR2 YFSETQ. The ends were cut back, 0 bases at V and 7 bases at J, with 19 bases in the middle. This chain's CDR3 is CASSLAQNQGQGTQYF. For the CDR3, the DNA is TGCGCCAGCAGCTTGGCCCAGAACCAGGGGCAGGGGACCCAGTACTTC.

This clonotype was recorded at least ten times. The chain carries TRBV3-1 and TRBJ2-7, with 11 positions matching TRBD2. From germline, CDR1 is LGHDT and CDR2 YNNKEL (reference sequence). The CDR3 is 15 residues long. After removal of 3 bases from V and 2 bases from J, the junction contained 3 bases not matched to a gene. CDR3 nucleotides: TGTGCCAGCAGCCAGGGTAGCGGGAGGGCCTACGAGCAGTACTTC. It is translated as CASSQGSGRAYEQYF.

This clonotype showed up many times. The rearrangement uses TRBV11-2 and TRBJ2-1; D not certain. CDR3 length: 17 amino acids. V lost 1 base, J lost 4 bases, and 17 bases lay in between. CDR1 and CDR2 (germline): SGHAT, FQNNGV. The CDR3 region has the DNA TGTGCCAGCAGCTTAGGGACCTTAGACAACTTTTACAATGAGCAGTTCTTC. Translated, it gives CASSLGTLDNFYNEQFF.

Ten or more counts support this clonotype. This sequence joins TRBV4-2 and TRBJ1-2, with TRBD1 identical over 7 bases. V shed 0 bases, J shed 2 bases, and the junction held 12 bases outside the gene matches. The CDR3 length is 18 residues. Germline V gives CDR1 LGHNA, CDR2 YNFKEQ. The CDR3 bases are TGTGCCAGCAGCCAAGAGTGGGGACAGCCCCTGGGAAACTATGGCTACACCTTC. Protein: CASSQEWGQPLGNYGYTF.

This clonotype was detected many times. This chain joins TRBV29-1 and TRBJ2-7, with 9 positions matching TRBD1. The germline V gene has CDR1 SQVTM and CDR2 ANQGSEA. This CDR3 is built from 12 residues. The trim removed 6 bases at V and 4 bases at J, leaving 4 bases unmatched. CDR3 nucleotides: TGCAGCGTGGGACAGGGAGGATACGAGCAGTACTTC. This gives the protein CSVGQGGYEQYF.

This clonotype was picked up many times. In DNA form, the CDR3 reads TGTGCCAGCAGTTTAGTAGGGACAGTTAGCAATCAGCCCCAGCATTTT. It translates to CASSLVGTVSNQPQHF. The genes are TRBV12-3 or TRBV12-4 and TRBJ1-5, with 7 bases matching TRBD1. Trimming cost V 1 base and J 0 bases; bases outside gene matches: 3. CDR3 size: 16 residues.

This clonotype appeared many times. V and J are TRBV20-1 and TRBJ2-5; no firm D call. The CDR3 runs 12 residues. V lost 0 bases, J lost 5 bases, and 7 bases lay in between. The germline CDR1 and CDR2 sequences are DFQATT and SNEGSKA (reference sequence). The CDR3 coding sequence is TGCAGTGCTAGAGAAGCAAGTGAGACCCAGTACTTC. It translates to CSAREASETQYF.

Remarks on this clonotype: This may be a read error, as it is one base from a much larger clone. This chain joins TRBV6-5 and TRBJ2-2, with D possibly TRBD2 on 5 matching bases. This CDR3 is built from 18 residues. CDR1 and CDR2 from the germline V gene are MNHEY and SVGAGI. The CDR3 DNA reads TGTGCCAGCAGTTACCGAGGGCTAGGACTGAGGAACACCGTGGAGCTGTTTTTT. Its protein is CASSYRGLGLRNTVELFF.

Concerning this clonotype itself: One end of the junction does not line up with germline, which may come from a read error. The V call is TRBV6-5, the J call TRBJ1-1, with D hard to call. The CDR3 length is 15 residues. Germline V gives CDR1 MNHEY, CDR2 SVGAGI. CDR3 loop: CASSYSEGVNTESFF. CDR3 bases: TGTGCCAGCAGTTACTCGGAGGGTGTGAACACTGAATCTTTCTTT.

The chain couples TRBV5-1 to TRBJ2-1; 7 nucleotides line up with TRBD1. This CDR3 is 14 amino acids long. Germline V gene data show CDR1 as SGHRS and CDR2 as YFSETQ. J lost 3 bases, V lost 8 bases, and 8 bases had no gene match. In DNA, the CDR3 is TGCGCCAGTAGCCCCAGGACAGGCTACAATGAGCAGTTCTTC. As protein: CASSPRTGYNEQFF.

This clonotype was observed at least ten times. V is TRBV5-1 and J is TRBJ2-3; TRBD2 matches 9 bases. V shed 4 bases, J shed 4 bases, and the junction held 16 bases outside the gene matches. This CDR3 contains 18 residues. From germline, CDR1 is SGHRS and CDR2 YFSETQ. As DNA, the CDR3 is TGCGCCAGCAGCCGTTTACCGAGGACTAGCGTAGGCGCAGATACGCAGTATTTT. This translates into CASSRLPRTSVGADTQYF. The variable domain in full, completed from reference TRBV5-1 and TRBJ2-3, reads KAGVTQTPRYLIKTRGQQVTLSCSPISGHRSVSWYQQTPGQGLQFLFEYFSETQRNKGNFPGRFSGRQFSNSRSEMNVSTLELGDSALYLCASSRLPRTSVGADTQYFGPGTRLTVL.

At least ten counts were recorded for this clonotype. The J gene is TRBJ2-1, the V gene TRBV6-2 or TRBV6-3; a weak D match, TRBD2 (6 bases). CDR3 length: 17 residues. V lost 0 bases, J lost 6 bases, and 18 bases lay in between. Germline V gives CDR1 MNHEY, CDR2 SVGEGT. The CDR3 reads CASSYSRGDSISNEQFF. The CDR3 bases are TGTGCCAGCAGTTACTCAAGAGGGGACTCCATTTCCAATGAGCAGTTCTTC.

This clonotype was seen repeatedly, ten times or more. The chain carries TRBV7-2 and TRBJ1-5, with TRBD1 matching 8 bases. Germline V CDR1 and CDR2: SGHTA, FQGNSA. This CDR3 is 16 amino acids long. The ends lost 6 bases at V and 6 bases at J; junction bases unmatched: 13. The CDR3 DNA reads TGTGCCAGCAGTCAGGACAGGGCGAGGGGGGGTCAGCCCCAGCATTTT. It codes for CASSQDRARGGQPQHF.

This clonotype has at least ten counts. This chain joins TRBV29-1 and TRBJ1-3, with TRBD1 matching 11 bases. The V segment lost 5 bases and the J segment 2 bases; nucleotides outside the gene matches: 5. Per the germline V gene, CDR1 is SQVTM and CDR2 is ANQGSEA. CDR3 length: 15 residues. CDR3 DNA: TGCAGCGTTTCTCCGGGACAGGGGGCTGGAAACACCATATATTTT. It codes for CSVSPGQGAGNTIYF.

This clonotype was picked up many times. The chain joins TRBV5-1 to TRBJ2-1; 8 nucleotides align to TRBD1. CDR3 size: 16 residues. Germline V gives CDR1 SGHRS, CDR2 YFSETQ. J was trimmed by 4 bases and V by 5 bases; bases with no gene match: 11. The chain's CDR3 is CASRGGLGQEYNEQFF. The CDR3 nucleotides are TGCGCCAGCAGGGGGGGTTTGGGACAGGAATACAATGAGCAGTTCTTC. Full variable domain (missing parts from reference TRBV5-1 and TRBJ2-1): KAGVTQTPRYLIKTRGQQVTLSCSPISGHRSVSWYQQTPGQGLQFLFEYFSETQRNKGNFPGRFSGRQFSNSRSEMNVSTLELGDSALYLCASRGGLGQEYNEQFFGPGTRLTVL.

The sample holds many counts of this clonotype. V and J are TRBV24-1 and TRBJ1-1, with 7 bases lining up with TRBD1. The J segment lost 0 bases and the V segment lost 7 bases, leaving 7 bases of the junction unmatched. The CDR3 is 15 residues long. Germline lookup yields CDR1 KGHDR and CDR2 SFDVKD. The CDR3 DNA reads as TGTGCCACCAGGTCGACAGGGAACATGAACACTGAAGCTTTCTTT. Translating gives CATRSTGNMNTEAFF.

There are many counts of this clonotype. The chain combines TRBV28 with TRBJ2-4; 7 bases are shared with TRBD2. Trimming cost V 7 bases and J 7 bases; bases outside gene matches: 10. The CDR3 sequence is 14 residues long. CDR1 MDHEN and CDR2 SYDVKM come from the germline V gene. The CDR3 is CASNKHPAGNIQYF. In DNA form, the CDR3 reads TGTGCCAGCAACAAACACCCAGCGGGGAACATTCAGTACTTC. The full variable domain, its missing parts supplied by reference TRBV28 and TRBJ2-4, is DVKVTQSSRYLVKRTGEKVFLECVQDMDHENMFWYRQDPGLGLRLIYFSYDVKMKEKGDIPEGYSVSREKKERFSLILESASTNQTSMYLCASNKHPAGNIQYFGAGTRLSVL.

This clonotype has ten or more counts. The chain combines TRBV5-1 with TRBJ2-7; unclear D gene. This CDR3 has 13 amino acids. The V gene's germline CDR1 is SGHRS and CDR2 YFSETQ. V was cut by 0 bases and J by 2 bases, with 6 bases left in between. CDR3 sequence (DNA): TGCGCCAGCAGCTTGGAGAGAGCCTACGAGCAGTACTTC. Encoded protein: CASSLERAYEQYF.

This clonotype was counted ten times or more. The CDR3 is CASSLGRAGETQYF. In DNA, the CDR3 is TGCGCCAGCAGCTTGGGGCGGGCCGGAGAGACCCAGTACTTC. This chain uses TRBV5-1 with TRBJ2-5, with D perhaps matching TRBD2 (5 bases). The V gene lost 0 bases and the J gene lost 4 bases, with 10 bases spanning the gap. The CDR3 extends over 14 amino acids. Germline V gives CDR1 SGHRS, CDR2 YFSETQ.

This clonotype appeared many times. V gene TRBV28 combines with J gene TRBJ1-1, with D tentatively TRBD1 (6 bases). The CDR3 totals 14 residues. V lost 3 bases and J lost 6, with 14 bases in between. Looked up from germline, CDR1 is MDHEN and CDR2 is SYDVKM. CDR3 region: CASSFFGGYAEAFF. The CDR3 DNA follows: TGTGCCAGCAGTTTCTTCGGGGGCTACGCTGAAGCTTTCTTT.

This clonotype was found many times. As DNA, the CDR3 is TGTGCCAGCAGCTCAGGGATTCGGGAGACCCAGTACTTC. Translation: CASSSGIRETQYF. V gene TRBV7-2 combines with J gene TRBJ2-5; tentatively, D is TRBD1 (5 bases). Germline CDR1 is SGHTA and CDR2 is FQGNSA. This CDR3 comprises 13 residues. V lost 4 bases to trimming and J lost 5 bases, with 11 bases between them.

The table lists this clonotype with a few counts. This sequence joins TRBV7-6 and TRBJ2-3, with 9 positions matching TRBD2. There are 17 residues in the CDR3. Germline loops: CDR1 SGHVS, CDR2 FNYEAQ. With V trimmed by 4 bases and J by 6 bases, 14 bases remained unmatched. The CDR3 sequence is CASSSPAGGLLGDTQYF. In nucleotides, the CDR3 is TGTGCCAGCAGCTCACCAGCGGGAGGCCTTCTGGGGGATACGCAGTATTTT.

This chain uses TRBV9 with TRBJ2-1, with D maybe TRBD1 (6 bases). The length of the CDR3 is 16 residues. V lost 0 bases to trimming and J lost 3 bases, with 13 bases between them. The germline CDR1 and CDR2 sequences are SGDLS and YYNGEE. Written as DNA, the CDR3 is TGTGCCAGCAGCGTAGGTCAGGGGCGTCTCTACAATGAGCAGTTCTTC. This sequence encodes CASSVGQGRLYNEQFF.